This is a list of T cell receptor beta chains from one sample in a study of CD8 T cells in ankylosing spondylitis. TCRdb re-derived calls from the 5' RACE reads in MiXCR, one entry per CDR3 protein. The sample consists of 390,000 or so distinct CDR3 sequences, about a fifth of them appearing once. The sample comprised blood, either unsorted or a sorted T cell fraction (not recorded which). Source of these receptors: a male donor with ankylosing spondylitis. CDR3s include the opening cysteine and the closing phenylalanine or tryptophan. The order of the fields is CDR3 protein, CDR3 length, V gene, J gene.

CDR3 protein: CSATAFLSSYNSPLHF; CDR3 length: 16; V gene: TRBV20-1; J gene: TRBJ1-6
CDR3 protein: CASSGPRTTGAPLHF; CDR3 length: 15; V gene: TRBV5-6; J gene: TRBJ1-6
CDR3 protein: CASSPSGTLTYEQYF; CDR3 length: 15; V gene: TRBV5-1; J gene: TRBJ2-7
CDR3 protein: CASSYRGPYEKLFF; CDR3 length: 14; V gene: TRBV12-3/TRBV12-4; J gene: TRBJ1-4
CDR3 protein: CSVGTGGSYNEQFF; CDR3 length: 14; V gene: TRBV29-1; J gene: TRBJ2-1
CDR3 protein: CASSSTGGWRSTEAFF; CDR3 length: 16; V gene: TRBV28; J gene: TRBJ1-1
CDR3 protein: CASSQWGGLDQPQHF; CDR3 length: 15; V gene: TRBV5-1; J gene: TRBJ1-5
CDR3 protein: CSVQVTYEQYF; CDR3 length: 11; V gene: TRBV29-1; J gene: TRBJ2-7
CDR3 protein: CASSLWEREQFF; CDR3 length: 12; V gene: TRBV28; J gene: TRBJ2-1
CDR3 protein: CSAGGGAEPQHF; CDR3 length: 12; V gene: TRBV29-1; J gene: TRBJ1-5
CDR3 protein: CANSPPGGWTEAFF; CDR3 length: 14; V gene: TRBV12-3/TRBV12-4; J gene: TRBJ1-1
CDR3 protein: CASSEYIQGIFYEQYF; CDR3 length: 16; V gene: TRBV6-1; J gene: TRBJ2-7
CDR3 protein: CASLYVYEQYF; CDR3 length: 11; V gene: TRBV6-5; J gene: TRBJ2-7
CDR3 protein: CSVSGHKNTGELFF; CDR3 length: 14; V gene: TRBV29-1; J gene: TRBJ2-2
CDR3 protein: CASSIPGNSYGYTF; CDR3 length: 14; V gene: TRBV28; J gene: TRBJ1-2
CDR3 protein: CASSPGTNRAITNEQFF; CDR3 length: 17; V gene: TRBV4-3; J gene: TRBJ2-1
CDR3 protein: CASSLRGRGLWEQYF; CDR3 length: 15; V gene: TRBV5-1; J gene: TRBJ2-7
CDR3 protein: CASSQGQGEFEQYF; CDR3 length: 14; V gene: TRBV3-1; J gene: TRBJ2-7
CDR3 protein: CASSQTETALNEQFF; CDR3 length: 15; V gene: TRBV4-1; J gene: TRBJ2-1
CDR3 protein: CASSLAASPDTGELFF; CDR3 length: 16; V gene: TRBV7-7; J gene: TRBJ2-2
CDR3 protein: CSASPTGRQTQYF; CDR3 length: 13; V gene: TRBV20-1; J gene: TRBJ2-5
CDR3 protein: CASSDQIYEQYF; CDR3 length: 12; V gene: TRBV12-3/TRBV12-4; J gene: TRBJ2-7
CDR3 protein: CASSGQPDQPQHF; CDR3 length: 13; V gene: TRBV5-1; J gene: TRBJ1-5
CDR3 protein: CAWSTGAGGPGELFF; CDR3 length: 15; V gene: TRBV30; J gene: TRBJ2-2
CDR3 protein: CASSPGLAVGTQYF; CDR3 length: 14; V gene: TRBV5-1; J gene: TRBJ2-5
CDR3 protein: CSVVGGQSGQHF; CDR3 length: 12; V gene: TRBV29-1; J gene: TRBJ1-5
CDR3 protein: CSASFSSYTF; CDR3 length: 10; V gene: TRBV20-1; J gene: TRBJ1-2
CDR3 protein: CASSRSAGYEQYF; CDR3 length: 13; V gene: TRBV3-1; J gene: TRBJ2-7
CDR3 protein: CASRLRREQYF; CDR3 length: 11; V gene: TRBV28; J gene: TRBJ2-7
CDR3 protein: CASSPLGGDQPQHF; CDR3 length: 14; V gene: TRBV7-2; J gene: TRBJ1-5
CDR3 protein: CASSQEPDTANTGELFF; CDR3 length: 17; V gene: TRBV4-1; J gene: TRBJ2-2
CDR3 protein: CASSFPGPGQEQYF; CDR3 length: 14; V gene: TRBV7-3; J gene: TRBJ2-7
CDR3 protein: CASSTLPGALDGYTF; CDR3 length: 15; V gene: TRBV5-1; J gene: TRBJ1-2